Listed below are T cell receptor beta chains from one sample, sequenced in a study of blood T cell repertoires in COVID-19. The repertoire was sequenced with immunoSEQ multiplex PCR; TCRdb's copy has only in-frame clones and lacks some. The data show 150,000 to 200,000 clones, around 91% seen once. Sequencing used PBMCs or T cells enriched from blood (not recorded which). These receptors were obtained from a woman younger than 35 who had recovered from COVID-19. CDR3s include the opening cysteine and the closing phenylalanine or tryptophan. D genes are given only for firm matches. The listing skips clone size in some rows; elsewhere it reads once, few, many or a size class.

v_call: TRBV24-1
d_call: TRBD1
cdr3_length: 15
clone_size: -
j_call: TRBJ1-5
cdr3_nt: TGTGCCACCAGTGACAGGACAGGTAGCAATCAGCCCCAGCATTTT
cdr3_aa: CATSDRTGSNQPQHF

v_call: TRBV27
d_call: -
cdr3_length: 13
clone_size: -
j_call: TRBJ1-1
cdr3_nt: TGTGCCAGCAGTTTATTTGGGGGCTCTGAAGCTTTCTTT
cdr3_aa: CASSLFGGSEAFF

v_call: TRBV3-1/TRBV3-2
d_call: -
cdr3_length: 17
clone_size: -
j_call: TRBJ2-7
cdr3_nt: TGTGCCAGCAGCCAAGTGACTACGCCAGCACGTACCTACGAGCAGTACTTC
cdr3_aa: CASSQVTTPARTYEQYF

v_call: TRBV28
d_call: TRBD2
cdr3_length: 20
clone_size: -
j_call: TRBJ2-7
cdr3_nt: TGTGCCAGCAGTTCCCACCGACTAGCGGGAGAGGCTAGACCCTCCTACGAGCAGTACTTC
cdr3_aa: CASSSHRLAGEARPSYEQYF

v_call: TRBV9
d_call: TRBD2
cdr3_length: 16
clone_size: -
j_call: TRBJ2-1
cdr3_nt: TGTGCCAGCAGCCCCGGACTAGCGGGGAACAACAATGAGCAGTTCTTC
cdr3_aa: CASSPGLAGNNNEQFF

v_call: TRBV7-9
d_call: TRBD1
cdr3_length: 19
clone_size: -
j_call: TRBJ2-7
cdr3_nt: TGTGCCAGCAGCTTAGGACTGGGACAGGGGCCAAGGAGCTCCTACGAGCAGTACTTC
cdr3_aa: CASSLGLGQGPRSSYEQYF

v_call: TRBV5-1
d_call: TRBD1
cdr3_length: 14
clone_size: once
j_call: TRBJ1-1
cdr3_nt: TGCGCCAGCTTCGCCGGACAGGGCGGGACTGAAGCTTTCTTT
cdr3_aa: CASFAGQGGTEAFF

v_call: TRBV4-3
d_call: TRBD2
cdr3_length: 16
clone_size: -
j_call: TRBJ2-7
cdr3_nt: TGCGCCAGCAGCCAAGATATCGGGACTAGCGGGAGCGAGCAGTACTTC
cdr3_aa: CASSQDIGTSGSEQYF

v_call: TRBV5-1
d_call: -
cdr3_length: 14
clone_size: once
j_call: TRBJ2-7
cdr3_nt: TGCGCCAGCAGCTTGGGACAGGTGAGACACGAGCAGTACTTC
cdr3_aa: CASSLGQVRHEQYF

v_call: TRBV30
d_call: -
cdr3_length: 18
clone_size: -
j_call: TRBJ2-6
cdr3_nt: TGTGCCTGGAGTGCCCCGCGGCCCACCTTTAGGGGGGCCAACGTCCTGACTTTC
cdr3_aa: CAWSAPRPTFRGANVLTF

v_call: TRBV7-3
d_call: -
cdr3_length: 13
clone_size: few
j_call: TRBJ1-1
cdr3_nt: TGTGCCAGCAGCTCCCAGGGGAACACTGAAGCTTTCTTT
cdr3_aa: CASSSQGNTEAFF

v_call: TRBV6-5
d_call: -
cdr3_length: 15
clone_size: -
j_call: TRBJ2-7
cdr3_nt: TGTGCCAGCAGTACTGGGGGAGGCCGCCTCTACGAGCAGTACTTC
cdr3_aa: CASSTGGGRLYEQYF

v_call: TRBV9
d_call: -
cdr3_length: 15
clone_size: once
j_call: TRBJ1-1
cdr3_nt: TGTGCCAGCAGCGGGGGGGTTGCCATGAACACTGAAGCTTTCTTT
cdr3_aa: CASSGGVAMNTEAFF

v_call: TRBV6-7
d_call: -
cdr3_length: 15
clone_size: -
j_call: TRBJ1-5
cdr3_nt: TGTGCCAGCAGTTATTTCCGAGGGTATTATCAGCCCCAGCATTTT
cdr3_aa: CASSYFRGYYQPQHF

v_call: TRBV2
d_call: TRBD2
cdr3_length: 18
clone_size: -
j_call: TRBJ2-3
cdr3_nt: TGTGCCAGCAGACAGGGACTAGCGGGAGAGTATAGCACAGATACGCAGTATTTT
cdr3_aa: CASRQGLAGEYSTDTQYF

v_call: TRBV27
d_call: -
cdr3_length: 12
clone_size: -
j_call: TRBJ1-4
cdr3_nt: TGTGCCAGCAGTTTAGGGAGTGGAAAACTGTTTTTT
cdr3_aa: CASSLGSGKLFF

v_call: TRBV7-9
d_call: -
cdr3_length: 18
clone_size: -
j_call: TRBJ1-5
cdr3_nt: TGTGCCAGCAGCTTAGCGTTCTCGGGCAAGAGCAGATTCAGGGCCCAGCATTTT
cdr3_aa: CASSLAFSGKSRFRAQHF

v_call: TRBV7-9
d_call: -
cdr3_length: 16
clone_size: -
j_call: TRBJ1-3
cdr3_nt: TGTGCCAGCAGCTTGGGTAGGCGGAGACCTGGAAACACCATATATTTT
cdr3_aa: CASSLGRRRPGNTIYF

v_call: TRBV30
d_call: TRBD1
cdr3_length: 15
clone_size: -
j_call: TRBJ1-3
cdr3_nt: TGTGCCTGGAGCCCTGGGGGGACAGGGGAAAACACCATATATTTT
cdr3_aa: CAWSPGGTGENTIYF

v_call: TRBV12-5
d_call: TRBD1
cdr3_length: 13
clone_size: -
j_call: TRBJ2-1
cdr3_nt: TGTGCTAGTGGGCTGACAGGGGTCAATGAGCAGTTCTTC
cdr3_aa: CASGLTGVNEQFF

v_call: TRBV11-3
d_call: -
cdr3_length: 16
clone_size: -
j_call: TRBJ1-3
cdr3_nt: TGTGCCAGCAGCTTAGGATTTGGGGACACTGGAAACACCATATATTTT
cdr3_aa: CASSLGFGDTGNTIYF

v_call: TRBV7-6
d_call: TRBD1
cdr3_length: 17
clone_size: -
j_call: TRBJ1-4
cdr3_nt: TGTGCCAGCAGCTTAGGGGTCAGGGGGAGGACTAATGAAAAACTGTTTTTT
cdr3_aa: CASSLGVRGRTNEKLFF

v_call: TRBV5-1
d_call: -
cdr3_length: 16
clone_size: -
j_call: TRBJ2-3
cdr3_nt: TGCGCCAGCAGCAGGAGGCCCGCGGACAGCACAGATACGCAGTATTTT
cdr3_aa: CASSRRPADSTDTQYF

v_call: TRBV19
d_call: -
cdr3_length: 13
clone_size: -
j_call: TRBJ2-2
cdr3_nt: TGTGCCAGTAGCCCCCCGGGGGACGGGGAGCTGTTTTTT
cdr3_aa: CASSPPGDGELFF

v_call: TRBV14
d_call: TRBD1
cdr3_length: 17
clone_size: -
j_call: TRBJ1-5
cdr3_nt: TGTGCCAGCAGCCAAGGCCAGGGTGGGACAGGCCATCAGCCCCAGCATTTT
cdr3_aa: CASSQGQGGTGHQPQHF

v_call: TRBV30
d_call: -
cdr3_length: 14
clone_size: once
j_call: TRBJ2-1
cdr3_nt: TGTGCCTGGGCACTACCCTGGCGGTACAATGAGCAGTTCTTC
cdr3_aa: CAWALPWRYNEQFF

v_call: TRBV27
d_call: -
cdr3_length: 15
clone_size: -
j_call: TRBJ1-1
cdr3_nt: TGTGCCAGCAGCCCCCATGCTGTAGTGAACACTGAAGCTTTCTTT
cdr3_aa: CASSPHAVVNTEAFF

v_call: TRBV27
d_call: -
cdr3_length: 14
clone_size: -
j_call: TRBJ2-6
cdr3_nt: TGTGCCAGCAGTTTCAGTTCTGGGGCCAACGTCCTGACTTTC
cdr3_aa: CASSFSSGANVLTF

v_call: TRBV11-3
d_call: -
cdr3_length: 15
clone_size: few
j_call: TRBJ2-5
cdr3_nt: TGTGCCAGCAGCCAAAGTGCCCAGGGCCAAGAGACCCAGTACTTC
cdr3_aa: CASSQSAQGQETQYF

v_call: TRBV19
d_call: -
cdr3_length: 14
clone_size: -
j_call: TRBJ2-7
cdr3_nt: TGTGCCAGTAGCCTAAGATTGTCATCCTACGAGCAGTACTTC
cdr3_aa: CASSLRLSSYEQYF

v_call: TRBV6-5
d_call: -
cdr3_length: 15
clone_size: -
j_call: TRBJ2-2
cdr3_nt: TGTGCCAGCAGGTTACAGGGCCCGAACACCGGGGAGCTGTTTTTT
cdr3_aa: CASRLQGPNTGELFF

v_call: TRBV7-9
d_call: -
cdr3_length: 15
clone_size: -
j_call: TRBJ2-7
cdr3_nt: TGTGCCAGCAGCTTAGCGTCCGGGGGGCTTGGCGAGCAGTACTTC
cdr3_aa: CASSLASGGLGEQYF

v_call: TRBV5-6
d_call: -
cdr3_length: 14
clone_size: -
j_call: TRBJ1-1
cdr3_nt: TGTGCCAGCAGTGCGGGACGGTTGAACACTGAAGCTTTCTTT
cdr3_aa: CASSAGRLNTEAFF

v_call: TRBV3-1/TRBV3-2
d_call: TRBD1
cdr3_length: 15
clone_size: -
j_call: TRBJ2-2
cdr3_nt: TGTGCCAGCAGCTATAGGGGGCTGGACACCGGGGAGCTGTTTTTT
cdr3_aa: CASSYRGLDTGELFF

v_call: TRBV28
d_call: TRBD2
cdr3_length: 15
clone_size: -
j_call: TRBJ2-2
cdr3_nt: TGTGCCAGCATTACCCGGGCGGGGGTAACCGGGGAGCTGTTTTTT
cdr3_aa: CASITRAGVTGELFF

v_call: TRBV7-9
d_call: TRBD1
cdr3_length: 15
clone_size: -
j_call: TRBJ2-5
cdr3_nt: TGTGCCAGCAGCTTGTGGACAGGCCAGATTGGGACCCAGTACTTC
cdr3_aa: CASSLWTGQIGTQYF

v_call: TRBV6-5
d_call: TRBD1
cdr3_length: 13
clone_size: once
j_call: TRBJ2-5
cdr3_nt: TGTGCCAGCAGTTTGGACAGGGGACGGACCCAGTACTTC
cdr3_aa: CASSLDRGRTQYF

v_call: TRBV19
d_call: -
cdr3_length: 19
clone_size: once
j_call: TRBJ1-3
cdr3_nt: TGTGCCAGTAGTATTCCTTTGGGAAAGAAAGGGAGCTCTGGAAACACCATATATTTT
cdr3_aa: CASSIPLGKKGSSGNTIYF

v_call: TRBV5-1
d_call: -
cdr3_length: 12
clone_size: few
j_call: TRBJ2-7
cdr3_nt: TGCGCCAGCAGCCGAGACTCCTACGAGCAGTACTTC
cdr3_aa: CASSRDSYEQYF

v_call: TRBV30
d_call: -
cdr3_length: 13
clone_size: -
j_call: TRBJ1-6
cdr3_nt: TGTGCCTGGAGTGTACCCGAGGCGTCACCCCTCCACTTT
cdr3_aa: CAWSVPEASPLHF

v_call: TRBV19
d_call: TRBD1
cdr3_length: 15
clone_size: -
j_call: TRBJ1-1
cdr3_nt: TGTGCCAGTAGTAAGACAGGGGGCGAGAACACTGAAGCTTTCTTT
cdr3_aa: CASSKTGGENTEAFF

v_call: TRBV7-2
d_call: -
cdr3_length: 15
clone_size: -
j_call: TRBJ2-7
cdr3_nt: TGTGCCAGCAGCTTAGGGGGAGGTGACTCCTACGAGCAGTACTTC
cdr3_aa: CASSLGGGDSYEQYF

v_call: TRBV10-1
d_call: -
cdr3_length: 17
clone_size: -
j_call: TRBJ1-6
cdr3_nt: TGCGCCAAAGTTCGACGGGACATCACCATATTTAATTCACCCCTCCACTTT
cdr3_aa: CAKVRRDITIFNSPLHF

v_call: TRBV19
d_call: -
cdr3_length: 14
clone_size: -
j_call: TRBJ2-3
cdr3_nt: TGTGCCAGTAGTACCCAGGACAGAACAGATACGCAGTATTTT
cdr3_aa: CASSTQDRTDTQYF

v_call: TRBV10-3
d_call: -
cdr3_length: 17
clone_size: -
j_call: TRBJ2-3
cdr3_nt: TGTGCCATCAGTGATCGTGTGAGGGCCCGGGGCACAGATACGCAGTATTTT
cdr3_aa: CAISDRVRARGTDTQYF

v_call: TRBV7-6
d_call: TRBD2
cdr3_length: 19
clone_size: -
j_call: TRBJ2-5
cdr3_nt: TGTGCCAGCAGCCTACGCCCCCTAAGCGGATCCCCCGGGGGGGAGACCCAGTACTTC
cdr3_aa: CASSLRPLSGSPGGETQYF

v_call: TRBV7-2
d_call: TRBD2
cdr3_length: 17
clone_size: -
j_call: TRBJ2-2
cdr3_nt: TGTGCCAGCAGCTTACGGAGCGGGAGCGGGTACACCGGGGAGCTGTTTTTT
cdr3_aa: CASSLRSGSGYTGELFF

v_call: TRBV18
d_call: -
cdr3_length: 15
clone_size: -
j_call: TRBJ2-3
cdr3_nt: TGTGCCAGCTCACCACCGAGTTCGTCCACAGATACGCAGTATTTT
cdr3_aa: CASSPPSSSTDTQYF

v_call: TRBV7-2
d_call: TRBD2
cdr3_length: 15
clone_size: -
j_call: TRBJ2-3
cdr3_nt: TGTGCCAGCAGTGGGCTAGCGGGGATCACAGATACGCAGTATTTT
cdr3_aa: CASSGLAGITDTQYF

v_call: TRBV7-9
d_call: TRBD2
cdr3_length: 14
clone_size: -
j_call: TRBJ2-7
cdr3_nt: TGTGCCAGCAGCCTTGGACTAGCGGGGTACGAGCAGTACTTC
cdr3_aa: CASSLGLAGYEQYF

v_call: TRBV29-1
d_call: TRBD2
cdr3_length: 13
clone_size: -
j_call: TRBJ2-7
cdr3_nt: TGCAGCGTTGTTGCTAGCGGGGACTACGAGCAGTACTTC
cdr3_aa: CSVVASGDYEQYF

v_call: TRBV2
d_call: TRBD1
cdr3_length: 12
clone_size: -
j_call: TRBJ1-2
cdr3_nt: TGTGCCACCACGCAGGGGGCCTATGGCTACACCTTC
cdr3_aa: CATTQGAYGYTF

v_call: TRBV6-2/TRBV6-3
d_call: TRBD2
cdr3_length: 15
clone_size: -
j_call: TRBJ2-5
cdr3_nt: TGTGCCAGCAGTGTCGCTAGCGGGAGGGGAGAGACCCAGTACTTC
cdr3_aa: CASSVASGRGETQYF

v_call: TRBV28
d_call: TRBD2
cdr3_length: 15
clone_size: -
j_call: TRBJ2-7
cdr3_nt: TGTGCCAGCATGGCCTCGGGACTACCTCTCTACGAGCAGTACTTC
cdr3_aa: CASMASGLPLYEQYF

v_call: TRBV6-5
d_call: TRBD1
cdr3_length: 14
clone_size: -
j_call: TRBJ2-1
cdr3_nt: TGTGCCAGCACCAGACAGGGGTCTTACAATGAGCAGTTCTTC
cdr3_aa: CASTRQGSYNEQFF

v_call: TRBV9
d_call: TRBD1
cdr3_length: 16
clone_size: -
j_call: TRBJ2-1
cdr3_nt: TGTGCCAGCAGCCCCCTTTGGACAGGTTCCTACAATGAGCAGTTCTTC
cdr3_aa: CASSPLWTGSYNEQFF

v_call: TRBV5-1
d_call: TRBD2
cdr3_length: 17
clone_size: -
j_call: TRBJ2-1
cdr3_nt: TGCGCCAGCAGCTACCCCCTAGCGGGAGGCTCCTACAATGAGCAGTTCTTC
cdr3_aa: CASSYPLAGGSYNEQFF

v_call: TRBV28
d_call: -
cdr3_length: 14
clone_size: -
j_call: TRBJ2-7
cdr3_nt: TGTGCCAGTGGGGGGATCTCCGTCCGGGCCGAGCAGTACTTC
cdr3_aa: CASGGISVRAEQYF

v_call: TRBV4-2
d_call: TRBD2
cdr3_length: 18
clone_size: -
j_call: TRBJ2-3
cdr3_nt: TGTGCCAGCAGCCAAGATAGGCTAGCGGGAGAAGGGGGAGATACGCAGTATTTT
cdr3_aa: CASSQDRLAGEGGDTQYF